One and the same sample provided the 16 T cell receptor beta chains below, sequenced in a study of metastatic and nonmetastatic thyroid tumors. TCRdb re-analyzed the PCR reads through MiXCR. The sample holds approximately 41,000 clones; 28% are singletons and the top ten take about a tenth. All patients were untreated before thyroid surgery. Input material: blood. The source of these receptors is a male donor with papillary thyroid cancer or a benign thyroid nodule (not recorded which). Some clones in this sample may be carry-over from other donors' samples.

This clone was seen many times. The CDR3 coding sequence is TGTGCCAGCAGTTACAGGACTAGCGGACTGGCTGGCACCGGGGAGCTGTTTTTT. Translated, it gives CASSYRTSGLAGTGELFF. The V call is TRBV6-2 or TRBV6-3, the J call TRBJ2-2; the match to TRBD2 covers 10 bases. Germline lookup yields CDR1 MNHEY and CDR2 SVGEGT. V lost 2 bases, J lost 4 bases, and 10 bases stayed unmatched. The CDR3 length is 18 residues.

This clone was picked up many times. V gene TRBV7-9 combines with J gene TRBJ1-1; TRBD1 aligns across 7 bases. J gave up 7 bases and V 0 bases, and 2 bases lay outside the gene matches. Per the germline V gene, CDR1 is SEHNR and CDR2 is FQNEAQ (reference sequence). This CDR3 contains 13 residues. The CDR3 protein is CASSLARDSEAFF. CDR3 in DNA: TGTGCCAGCAGCTTAGCGCGGGACAGTGAAGCTTTCTTT.

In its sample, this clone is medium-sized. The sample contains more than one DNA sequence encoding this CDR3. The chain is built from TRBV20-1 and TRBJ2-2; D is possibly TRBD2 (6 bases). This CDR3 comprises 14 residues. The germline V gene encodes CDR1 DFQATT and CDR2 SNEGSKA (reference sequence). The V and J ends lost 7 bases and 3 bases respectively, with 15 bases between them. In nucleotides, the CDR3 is TGCAGTGTTCCGCGGGGCAGTGACACCGGGGAGCTGTTTTTT. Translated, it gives CSVPRGSDTGELFF.

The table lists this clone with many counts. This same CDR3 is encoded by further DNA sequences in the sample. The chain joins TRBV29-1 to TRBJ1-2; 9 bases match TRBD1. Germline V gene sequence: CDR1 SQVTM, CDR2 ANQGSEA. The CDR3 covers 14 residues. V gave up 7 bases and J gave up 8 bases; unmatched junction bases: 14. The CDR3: CSADRDRDGYGYTF. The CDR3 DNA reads TGCAGCGCTGACCGGGACAGGGATGGGTACGGCTACACCTTC.

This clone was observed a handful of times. CDR3 DNA sequence: TGTGCCAGCAGTTTGAGAGGAAACTATTTCTACACCTTC. It codes for CASSLRGNYFYTF. This chain links TRBV28 with TRBJ1-2; D unclear. The CDR3 is 13 residues long. The V end lost 3 bases, the J end lost 10 bases, and 15 bases lay between the germline ends. Germline-derived CDR1 and CDR2 are MDHEN and SYDVKM.

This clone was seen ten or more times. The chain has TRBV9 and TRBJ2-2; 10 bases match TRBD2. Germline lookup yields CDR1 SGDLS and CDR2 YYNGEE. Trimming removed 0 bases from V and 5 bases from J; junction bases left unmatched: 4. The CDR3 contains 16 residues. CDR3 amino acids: CASSVEGSGGTGELFF. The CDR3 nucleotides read TGTGCCAGCAGCGTAGAAGGTAGCGGGGGGACCGGGGAGCTGTTTTTT. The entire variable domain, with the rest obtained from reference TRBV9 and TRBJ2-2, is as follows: DSGVTQTPKHLITATGQRVTLRCSPRSGDLSVYWYQQSLDQGLQFLIQYYNGEERAKGNILERFSAQQFPDLHSELNLSSLELGDSALYFCASSVEGSGGTGELFFGEGSRLTVL.

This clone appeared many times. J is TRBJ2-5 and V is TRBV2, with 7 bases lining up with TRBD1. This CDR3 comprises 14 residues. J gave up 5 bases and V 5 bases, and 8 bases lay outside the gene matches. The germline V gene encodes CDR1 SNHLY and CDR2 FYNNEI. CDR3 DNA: TGTGCCAGCAGTATGGGACAGCCCGCCGAGACCCAGTACTTC. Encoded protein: CASSMGQPAETQYF.

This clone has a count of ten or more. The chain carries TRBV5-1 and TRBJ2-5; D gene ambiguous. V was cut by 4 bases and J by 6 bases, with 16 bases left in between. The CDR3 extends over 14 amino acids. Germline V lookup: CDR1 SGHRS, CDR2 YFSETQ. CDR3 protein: CASSPGSPEKTQYF. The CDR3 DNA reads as TGCGCCAGCAGCCCCGGAAGTCCGGAAAAGACCCAGTACTTC.

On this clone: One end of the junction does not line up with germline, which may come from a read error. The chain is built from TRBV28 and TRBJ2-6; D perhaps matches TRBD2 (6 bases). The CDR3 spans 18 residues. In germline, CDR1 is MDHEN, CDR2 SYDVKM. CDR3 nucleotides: TGTGCCAGCAGCCCGTCACATTGGGGGGACTCTAGGGCCAACGTACTGACTTTC. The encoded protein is CASSPSHWGDSRANVLTF.

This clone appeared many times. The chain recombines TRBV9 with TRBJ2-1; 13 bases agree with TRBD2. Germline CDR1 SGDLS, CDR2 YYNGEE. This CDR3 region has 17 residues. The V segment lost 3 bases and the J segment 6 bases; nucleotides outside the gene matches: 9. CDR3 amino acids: CASSGGLAGTLGNEQFF. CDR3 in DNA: TGTGCCAGCAGCGGGGGACTAGCGGGGACCCTCGGCAATGAGCAGTTCTTC.

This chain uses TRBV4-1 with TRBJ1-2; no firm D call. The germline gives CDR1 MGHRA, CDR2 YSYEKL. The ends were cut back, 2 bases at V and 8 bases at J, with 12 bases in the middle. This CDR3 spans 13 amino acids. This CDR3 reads CASSQPSIYGYTF. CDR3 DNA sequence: TGCGCCAGCAGCCAACCCAGCATCTACGGCTACACCTTC.

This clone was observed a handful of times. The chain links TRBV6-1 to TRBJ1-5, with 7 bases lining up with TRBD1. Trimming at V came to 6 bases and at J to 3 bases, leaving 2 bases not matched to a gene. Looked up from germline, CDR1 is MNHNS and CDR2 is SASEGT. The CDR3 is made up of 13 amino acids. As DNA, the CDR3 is TGTGCCAGCAGAACAGGGGTCAATCAGCCCCAGCATTTT. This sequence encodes CASRTGVNQPQHF.

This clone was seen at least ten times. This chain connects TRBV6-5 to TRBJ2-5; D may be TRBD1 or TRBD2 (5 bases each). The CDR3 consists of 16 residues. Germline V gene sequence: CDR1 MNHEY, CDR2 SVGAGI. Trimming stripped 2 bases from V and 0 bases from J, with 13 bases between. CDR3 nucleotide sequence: TGTGCCAGCAGTTACGAGGGGAACACCGACCAAGAGACCCAGTACTTC. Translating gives CASSYEGNTDQETQYF.

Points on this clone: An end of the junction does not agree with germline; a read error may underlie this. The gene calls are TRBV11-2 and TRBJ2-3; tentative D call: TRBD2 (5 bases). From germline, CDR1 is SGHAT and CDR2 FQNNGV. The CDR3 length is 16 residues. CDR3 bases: TGTGCCAGCATCTTAGAGGGTGGCGCCGGCACAGATACGCAGTATTTT. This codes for CASILEGGAGTDTQYF.

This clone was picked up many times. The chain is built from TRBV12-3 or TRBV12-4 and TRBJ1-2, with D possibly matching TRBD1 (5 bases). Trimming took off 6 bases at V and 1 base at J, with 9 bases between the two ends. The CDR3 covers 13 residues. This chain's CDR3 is CASRSTVNYGYTF. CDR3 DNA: TGTGCCAGCAGATCGACAGTTAACTATGGCTACACCTTC.

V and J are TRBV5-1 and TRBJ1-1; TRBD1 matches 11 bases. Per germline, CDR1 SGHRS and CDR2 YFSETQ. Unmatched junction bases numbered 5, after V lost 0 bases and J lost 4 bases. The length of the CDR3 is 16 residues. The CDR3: CASSLADRGRLTEAFF. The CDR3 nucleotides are TGCGCCAGCAGCTTGGCGGACAGGGGGCGCCTCACTGAAGCTTTCTTT. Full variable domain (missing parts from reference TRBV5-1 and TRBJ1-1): KAGVTQTPRYLIKTRGQQVTLSCSPISGHRSVSWYQQTPGQGLQFLFEYFSETQRNKGNFPGRFSGRQFSNSRSEMNVSTLELGDSALYLCASSLADRGRLTEAFFGQGTRLTVV.